The present T cell receptor (beta chain) was sequenced within a study of blood T cell repertoires in COVID-19. Study as a whole: Whether acute or convalescent, the COVID-19 samples came from the United States, Italy and Spain.

There are 14 residues in the CDR3. Per germline, CDR1 SGDLS and CDR2 YYNGEE. V was shortened by 0 bases and J by 6 bases, with 13 bases between the two germline ends. In the authors' workflow: By means of reference gene primer amplification, nucleated cell counts were estimated. Sequencing used immunoSEQ multiplex PCR; TCRdb keeps in-frame clones, though not all of them. For V, J and clone size, that table is used; D and trimming come from the DNA. In the table there are around 220,000 clones, around 90% of which are singletons. Sequences were obtained from PBMCs or T cells enriched from blood (not recorded which). The clonotype originates from a woman between 25 and 40 years old with acute COVID-19. The gene calls are TRBV9 and TRBJ2-7; D is perhaps TRBD2 (5 bases). DNA for the CDR3: TGTGCCAGCAGCGTAGGATCTAGCCTCGGCGAGCAGTACTTC. Encoded protein: CASSVGSSLGEQYF.